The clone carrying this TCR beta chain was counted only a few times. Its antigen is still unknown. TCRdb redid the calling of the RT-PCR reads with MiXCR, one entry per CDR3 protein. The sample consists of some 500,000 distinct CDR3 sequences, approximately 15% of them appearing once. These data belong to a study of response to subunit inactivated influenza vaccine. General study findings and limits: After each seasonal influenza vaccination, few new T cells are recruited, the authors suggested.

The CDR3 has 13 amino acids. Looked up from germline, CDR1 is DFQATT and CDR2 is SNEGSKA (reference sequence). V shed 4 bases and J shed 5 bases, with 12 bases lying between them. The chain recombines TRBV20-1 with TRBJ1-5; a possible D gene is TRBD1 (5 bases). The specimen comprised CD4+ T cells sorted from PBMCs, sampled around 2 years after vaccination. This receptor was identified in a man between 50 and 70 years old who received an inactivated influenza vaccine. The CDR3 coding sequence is TGCAGTGCTACCAGGGATGTTCATCAGCCCCAGCATTTT. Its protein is CSATRDVHQPQHF.